The subject of this entry is one T cell receptor (beta chain). Its antigen is as yet unknown. The study ran its PCR with 60 Vbeta and 13 Jbeta primers. Sequencing used immunoSEQ multiplex PCR; TCRdb keeps in-frame clones, though not all of them. The data hold 110,000 to 150,000 clones, with approximately 80% observed a single time. The data originate from a study of cytomegalovirus exposure and HLA in healthy donors. Study conclusions and caveats: HLA alleles were associated with fewer than 20,000 TCR beta sequences in a later analysis at 0.05 false discovery rate. CMV serostatus was the only recorded immune exposure for donors. The listing of 150 to 200 TCR beta chains classed them as cytomegalovirus-associated.

The clonotype was recovered from a boy younger than 10 in good health and CMV-seronegative. The source material was PBMCs.

The CDR3 DNA is TGTGCCAGCAGCCCGGAGATGAACACTGAAGCTTTCTTT. It specifies CASSPEMNTEAFF. This chain connects TRBV11-3 to TRBJ1-1; D not certain. V lost 5 bases to trimming and J lost 0 bases, with 7 bases between them. The CDR3 has 13 residues. Germline V gene data show CDR1 as SGHNT and CDR2 as YENEEA.